The clone carrying this T cell receptor (beta chain) was seen repeatedly, ten times or more. The read halts 3 residues ahead of the CDR3 end, with the missing end drawn from the germline J gene. Each donor provided 5 to 8 ml of heparinized whole blood. These data come from a study of T cell clonality in common variable immunodeficiency. The V and J ends lost 0 bases and 7 bases, in that order; junction bases with no gene match: 6. Germline loops: CDR1 GTSNPN, CDR2 SVGIG (reference sequence). This CDR3 region has 14 residues. Clones were sequenced by immunoSEQ multiplex PCR, and TCRdb holds only the in-frame ones, with some missing. The data show under 45,000 clones, none appearing only once, with approximately 1.4% held by the ten largest.

V and J are TRBV30 and TRBJ1-2; 9 nucleotides agree with TRBD1. Sequenced input: peripheral blood mononuclear cells. The receptor's source is a person aged 18-70 years in good health. CDR3 sequence: CAWSVRDRDVGYTF. The CDR3 DNA, read in part, is TGTGCCTGGAGTGTAAGGGACAGGGATGTTGGC.